Sequencing of this T cell receptor (beta chain) was carried out in a study of cytomegalovirus exposure and HLA in healthy donors. At the level of the study: A preliminary data release comprised 91 million or so unique TCRs obtained from HLA-typed donors.

A multiplex PCR was run with 60 Vbeta primers and 13 Jbeta primers. Produced via immunoSEQ multiplex PCR; TCRdb's table is partial and in-frame only. This repertoire shows 95,000 to 150,000 clones, 80% found once; its top ten account for less than 0.25%. The V gene's germline CDR1 is SGDLS and CDR2 YYNGEE. V was shortened by 4 bases and J by 7 bases, with 26 bases between the two germline ends. The CDR3 has 17 amino acids. The chain recombines TRBV9 with TRBJ1-2; possible D gene TRBD1, 6 bases. The TCR was taken from a man aged 50-59 years in good health and CMV-seronegative. Sequencing was carried out using PBMCs. The CDR3 DNA reads as TGTGCCAGCAGCTCCCGACCGGAGACAGGCGGATTGTTTGGCTACACCTTC. Translation: CASSSRPETGGLFGYTF.